This T cell receptor beta chain stems from a study of CD8 T cells in ankylosing spondylitis. There are a few counts of this clonotype. With 4 bases clipped from V and 9 bases from J, the junction kept 6 bases outside the gene matches. There are 14 residues in the CDR3. Germline CDR1 is SGHVS and CDR2 is FQNEAQ. TCRdb recomputed calls from the 5' RACE reads with MiXCR, one row per CDR3 protein. Here the sample spans 200,000 to 250,000 distinct CDR3 sequences, roughly a tenth being singletons. The chain has TRBV7-8 and TRBJ2-1; 10 bases fit TRBD2. The TCR comes from a male donor with ankylosing spondylitis or in good health (not recorded which). Sequencing was carried out using blood, either unsorted or a sorted T cell fraction (not recorded which). This CDR3 is CASSSAGGLAEQFF. For the CDR3, the DNA is TGTGCCAGCAGCTCAGCGGGGGGGCTTGCTGAGCAGTTCTTC.